This T cell receptor (beta chain) originates from a study of graft-versus-host responses after intestinal transplantation. Study-wide background: The study gave all recipients anti-thymocyte globulin induction, then tacrolimus and steroids for about three years.

The germline V gene encodes CDR1 SNHLY and CDR2 FYNNEI. The CDR3 has 14 residues. Losses at the gene ends were 6 bases for V and 3 bases for J; bases not matched to a gene: 5. Overall study results and limits: The highest levels of circulating GvH clones went along with early declines in HvG clones after transplant.

As for this clone: The antigen remains undetermined.

Clones were sequenced by immunoSEQ multiplex PCR, and TCRdb holds only the in-frame ones, with some missing. The sample carries 41,000 or so clones, 90% to 95% recorded once. The chain uses TRBV2 and TRBJ2-7; 10 bases agree with TRBD2. This specimen was unstimulated CD8+ T cells sorted from spleen or lymph node cells, taken before transplant. This receptor was taken from a human donor who was the organ donor for an intestinal transplant. The CDR3 reads CASRALAGNYEQYF. CDR3 DNA sequence: TGTGCCAGCAGGGCACTAGCGGGGAACTACGAGCAGTACTTC.